One sample yielded the 21 T cell receptor beta chains listed below, sequenced in a study of blood T cell repertoires in COVID-19. Assay: immunoSEQ multiplex PCR; the TCRdb copy retains only in-frame clones and omits some. Of about 52,000 clones listed, around 85% are singletons. Input material: peripheral blood. The origin of the receptors is a woman older than 75 with COVID-19, enrolled during active disease.

The chain has TRBV11-3 and TRBJ2-7; TRBD1 matches at 8 bases. The CDR3 is 15 residues long. CDR1 and CDR2 from the germline V gene are SGHNT and YENEEA. The V and J ends lost 3 bases and 2 bases, in that order; junction bases with no gene match: 6. The CDR3 sequence is CASSLTGTGPYEQYF. As DNA, the CDR3 is TGTGCCAGCAGCTTGACCGGGACAGGACCCTACGAGCAGTACTTC.

The rearrangement links TRBV2 to TRBJ2-7, with 8 bases lining up with TRBD2. The ends lost 2 bases at V and 5 bases at J; junction bases unmatched: 8. The germline CDR1 and CDR2 sequences are SNHLY and FYNNEI. The CDR3 covers 15 residues. This CDR3 reads CASSEQSGRFNEQYF. Written as DNA, the CDR3 is TGTGCCAGCAGTGAACAAAGCGGGAGATTCAACGAGCAGTACTTC.

This chain connects TRBV4-1 to TRBJ2-3; 8 bases are a match to TRBD1. This CDR3 region has 14 residues. V lost 4 bases to trimming and J lost 3 bases; unmatched junction nucleotides: 3. CDR1 is MGHRA, CDR2 YSYEKL, per germline. CDR3 sequence (DNA): TGCGCCAGCAGCCGAGGGACAGGAACAGATACGCAGTATTTT. Translation gives CASSRGTGTDTQYF.

The J gene is TRBJ1-2, the V gene TRBV5-1, with D possibly TRBD1 on 6 matching bases. The V and J ends lost 5 bases and 8 bases respectively, with 16 bases between them. This CDR3 region has 13 residues. Germline loops: CDR1 SGHRS, CDR2 YFSETQ. The CDR3 here is CASSKQGGVGYTF. The CDR3 DNA reads as TGCGCCAGCAGTAAACAGGGTGGAGTAGGCTACACCTTC. The full variable domain, completed using reference TRBV5-1 and TRBJ1-2, is KAGVTQTPRYLIKTRGQQVTLSCSPISGHRSVSWYQQTPGQGLQFLFEYFSETQRNKGNFPGRFSGRQFSNSRSEMNVSTLELGDSALYLCASSKQGGVGYTFGSGTRLTVV.

The V gene is TRBV7-3, the J gene TRBJ2-3, with D maybe TRBD1 (6 bases). Trimming took off 5 bases at V and 1 base at J, with 19 bases between the two ends. Germline assignment: CDR1 SGHTA and CDR2 FQGTGA. The CDR3 runs 17 residues. As DNA, the CDR3 is TGTGCCAGCAGCCTAGCAGGTCAGGGGCATGGCACAGATACGCAGTATTTT. Translation: CASSLAGQGHGTDTQYF. Together with reference TRBV7-3 and TRBJ2-3, the CDR3 gives the full variable domain: GAGVSQTPSNKVTEKGKYVELRCDPISGHTALYWYRQSLGQGPEFLIYFQGTGAADDSGLPNDRFFAVRPEGSVSTLKIQRTERGDSAVYLCASSLAGQGHGTDTQYFGPGTRLTVL.

This chain links TRBV6-2 or TRBV6-3 with TRBJ1-5, with TRBD1 matching over 7 bases. The V segment lost 5 bases and the J segment 4 bases; nucleotides outside the gene matches: 11. This CDR3 contains 16 residues. In germline, CDR1 is MNHEY, CDR2 SVGEGT. The chain's CDR3 is CASSTSPTGRNQPQHF. For the CDR3, the DNA is TGTGCCAGCAGTACCTCCCCGACAGGGCGAAATCAGCCCCAGCATTTT.

CDR3 loop: CASSGVGDNYGYTF. As DNA, the CDR3 is TGTGCCAGCAGCGGTGTAGGAGACAACTATGGCTACACCTTC. The chain joins TRBV7-2 to TRBJ1-2; no definite D call. The CDR3 sequence is 14 residues long. CDR1 and CDR2 from the germline V gene are SGHTA and FQGNSA. V was pared by 5 bases and J by 2 bases, with 12 bases between.

This clone has a handful of counts. The CDR3 protein is CASSLAASGGTGELFF. The CDR3 DNA follows: TGTGCCAGCAGCTTAGCGGCTAGCGGGGGCACCGGGGAGCTGTTTTTT. V and J are TRBV7-9 and TRBJ2-2; the match to TRBD2 covers 10 bases. V shed 0 bases, J shed 4 bases, and the junction held 2 bases outside the gene matches. This CDR3 has 16 amino acids. Germline loops: CDR1 SEHNR, CDR2 FQNEAQ (reference sequence).

The V gene is TRBV7-3, the J gene TRBJ2-2, with TRBD1 matching 9 bases. Losses at the gene ends were 6 bases for V and 5 bases for J; bases not matched to a gene: 4. This CDR3 is built from 14 residues. CDR1 SGHTA and CDR2 FQGTGA come from the germline V gene. CDR3 region: CASSYRGLTGELFF. Written as DNA, the CDR3 is TGTGCCAGCAGTTACAGGGGGCTGACCGGGGAGCTGTTTTTT.

The J gene is TRBJ2-2, the V gene TRBV27; 13 positions match TRBD2. Germline V CDR1 and CDR2: MNHEY, SMNVEV (reference sequence). The CDR3 loop spans 16 amino acids. V shed 6 bases, J shed 13 bases, and the junction held 14 bases outside the gene matches. CDR3 in amino acids: CASSPGLAGILGGLFF. CDR3 in DNA: TGTGCCAGCAGCCCGGGACTAGCGGGAATTTTAGGTGGGCTGTTTTTT.

This chain connects TRBV6-5 to TRBJ2-7, with D uncertain. The CDR3 sequence is 14 residues long. V was shortened by 6 bases and J by 6 bases, with 18 bases between the two germline ends. Germline CDR1 reads MNHEY; CDR2 reads SVGAGI. The CDR3 here is CASSPNAVSGEQYF. The CDR3 coding sequence is TGTGCCAGCAGCCCAAACGCGGTATCCGGCGAGCAGTACTTC.

CDR3 protein: CASSTRTGRSYEQYF. CDR3 in DNA: TGTGCCAGTAGTACCCGGACAGGGAGGTCCTACGAGCAGTACTTC. J is TRBJ2-7 and V is TRBV19; 8 positions match TRBD1. CDR3 length: 15 amino acids. Per the germline V gene, CDR1 is LNHDA and CDR2 is SQIVND (reference sequence). V lost 4 bases and J lost 1; bases outside the gene matches: 6.

The chain employs TRBV11-3 and TRBJ2-7; TRBD1 aligns across 7 bases. Germline-derived CDR1 and CDR2 are SGHNT and YENEEA. The V gene end was trimmed by 4 bases and the J gene end by 0 bases; junction bases not matched to a gene: 0. The CDR3 has 13 amino acids. CDR3: CASSSGGSYEQYF. DNA for the CDR3: TGTGCCAGCAGCTCAGGGGGCTCCTACGAGCAGTACTTC.

This clone has only a few counts. V is TRBV6-4 and J is TRBJ2-2; 7 positions match TRBD2. Looked up from germline, CDR1 is MRHNA and CDR2 is SNTAGT. Trimming at V came to 0 bases and at J to 6 bases, leaving 1 base not matched to a gene. The CDR3 is made up of 14 amino acids. Here the CDR3 reads CASSDSAGAGELFF. In DNA, the CDR3 is TGTGCCAGCAGTGACTCCGCGGGGGCCGGGGAGCTGTTTTTT.

In its sample, this clone was seen a few times. This rearrangement joins TRBV30 to TRBJ2-1, with TRBD2 as a possible D gene (6 bases). The CDR3 runs 13 residues. Germline V CDR1 and CDR2: GTSNPN, SVGIG (reference sequence). Between the trimmed V and J ends, which lost 8 bases and 8 bases, there was a span of 19 bases. CDR3 sequence reads: CAEKLATGYEQFF. The CDR3 DNA follows: TGTGCCGAGAAACTAGCTACCGGATATGAGCAGTTCTTC.

The rearrangement uses TRBV11-2 and TRBJ2-2; 8 bases are a match to TRBD1. In germline, CDR1 is SGHAT, CDR2 FQNNGV. CDR3 length: 15 amino acids. The V segment lost 4 bases and the J segment 4 bases; nucleotides outside the gene matches: 5. CDR3 region: CASSSGQVVTGELFF. DNA of the CDR3: TGTGCCAGCAGCTCGGGACAGGTGGTCACCGGGGAGCTGTTTTTT.

The chain uses TRBV7-2 and TRBJ2-2; TRBD1 might be the D (7 bases). The CDR3 covers 16 residues. Germline lookup yields CDR1 SGHTA and CDR2 FQGNSA. The V gene lost 5 bases and the J gene lost 1 base, with 14 bases spanning the gap. The CDR3 loop is CASSPGGTKNTGELFF. CDR3 nucleotide sequence: TGTGCCAGCAGCCCAGGGGGGACAAAGAACACCGGGGAGCTGTTTTTT.

The chain combines TRBV30 with TRBJ2-2; no definite D call. The ends were cut back, 2 bases at V and 4 bases at J, with 8 bases in the middle. Germline V gene lookup returns CDR1 GTSNPN and CDR2 SVGIG (reference sequence). This CDR3 region has 13 residues. The CDR3 reads CAWSFLSTGELFF. CDR3 coding DNA: TGTGCCTGGAGTTTTCTTAGCACCGGGGAGCTGTTTTTT.

The genes are TRBV19 and TRBJ1-2; unclear D gene. This CDR3 has 15 residues. Trimming took off 6 bases at V and 0 bases at J, with 14 bases between the two ends. Germline CDR1 and CDR2: LNHDA and SQIVND (reference sequence). The CDR3 nucleotides read TGTGCCAGTAGACAAAATACCGGGGCTAACTATGGCTACACCTTC. It translates to CASRQNTGANYGYTF.

The chain combines TRBV27 with TRBJ2-5; D may be TRBD1 (5 bases). The CDR3 is made up of 14 amino acids. V was cut by 5 bases and J by 7 bases, with 17 bases left in between. Germline values: CDR1 MNHEY, CDR2 SMNVEV (reference sequence). DNA for the CDR3: TGTGCCAGCAGTCAGAGACAGTCCGCAGGGACCCAGTACTTC. It is translated as CASSQRQSAGTQYF.

The J gene is TRBJ2-1, the V gene TRBV15; 11 bases are a match to TRBD2. Germline assignment: CDR1 LNHNV and CDR2 YYDKDF (reference sequence). This CDR3 has 15 residues. V was pared by 4 bases and J by 2 bases, with 1 base of the junction left unmatched. CDR3 in amino acids: CATSIAGGPYNEQFF. CDR3 nucleotides: TGTGCCACCAGCATAGCGGGAGGGCCCTACAATGAGCAGTTCTTC.